This T cell receptor beta chain was found in a study of T cells in Graves' hyperthyroidism and ophthalmopathy. Study-wide context: The initial diagnosis was the point when peripheral blood was collected, ahead of any treatment.

The source material, RNA transcripts, was used to amplify TCR beta CDR3 regions. When the TCR CDR3 underwent first-round RT-PCR, the HTBI primer set was used. TCRdb independently ran MiXCR on the multiplex PCR reads; one entry per CDR3 protein. The repertoire holds 600,000 to 850,000 distinct CDR3 sequences, with around 19% as singletons. V was pared by 5 bases and J by 5 bases, with 16 bases between. The CDR3 contains 14 residues. Germline V gene data show CDR1 as SGHTA and CDR2 as FQGNSA. Input material: blood. This clonotype was sampled from a woman aged 45-65 years with Graves' hyperthyroidism that later progressed to Graves' ophthalmopathy. The V gene is TRBV7-2, the J gene TRBJ2-7, with unresolved D. The CDR3 protein is CASSPPGFENEQYF. The CDR3 nucleotides read TGTGCCAGCAGCCCACCGGGCTTCGAGAACGAGCAGTACTTC.